The clone carrying this T cell receptor (beta chain) came up many times. Its antigen is currently unknown. The data are from a study of blood T cells in healthy people across ages. Study context: About one barcoded TCR beta cDNA was captured per two T cells.

The use of a sample-barcoded 5' primer and a J-beta primer mix characterized a second PCR of about 6 to 11 cycles. Each CDR3 protein gets one entry after TCRdb re-called the 5' RACE reads with MiXCR. The sample shows about 830,000 distinct CDR3 sequences, roughly 60% of them seen only once. The study, taken as a whole, reports: Diversity estimates from one million T cells were considered underestimates. Older individuals had lower TCR beta diversity per million T cells (the decline was roughly linear).

V lost 2 bases to trimming and J lost 7 bases, with 11 bases between them. There are 13 residues in the CDR3. Germline V gene sequence: CDR1 ENHRY, CDR2 SYGVKD. The gene calls are TRBV10-3 and TRBJ2-5; D might be TRBD2 (5 bases). Sample: blood. This clonotype originated in a man aged 25-45 years in good health. The CDR3 sequence is CAISEELGGTQYF. The CDR3 DNA is TGTGCCATCAGTGAGGAACTAGGAGGGACCCAGTACTTC.